A single sample gave rise to the 30 T cell receptor beta chains below, sequenced in a study of T cell changes during pregnancy in multiple sclerosis. Some clones are missing from TCRdb's copy, which holds only in-frame ones; the method was immunoSEQ multiplex PCR. The sample carries around 53,000 clones, about 90% recorded once. Sample: CD4+ T cells from peripheral blood mononuclear cells, taken after pregnancy. These receptors all stem from a female donor with multiple sclerosis, enrolled in a pregnancy study.

The V and J genes are TRBV6-4 and TRBJ2-6; possibly TRBD2 for D (5 bases). This CDR3 is built from 16 residues. V was clipped by 0 bases and J by 4 bases, with 10 bases between them. Germline-derived CDR1 and CDR2 are MRHNA and SNTAGT. This chain's CDR3 is CASSDSIGGGANVLTF. CDR3 in DNA: TGTGCCAGCAGTGACTCGATCGGAGGAGGGGCCAACGTCCTGACTTTC.

This clone came up once. This chain uses TRBV30 with TRBJ2-1; TRBD2 matches at 9 bases. Germline V gene data show CDR1 as GTSNPN and CDR2 as SVGIG (reference sequence). CDR3 length equals 12 residues. The V gene end was trimmed by 4 bases and the J gene end by 6 bases; junction bases not matched to a gene: 1. The CDR3 DNA follows: TGTGCCTGGACTAGCGGGGTCAATGAGCAGTTCTTC. It yields the protein CAWTSGVNEQFF.

This sequence joins TRBV11-3 and TRBJ1-1; D perhaps matches TRBD1 (5 bases). Germline values: CDR1 SGHNT, CDR2 YENEEA. The CDR3 runs 15 residues. V lost 5 bases, J lost 4 bases, and 17 bases lay in between. The CDR3, as DNA: TGTGCCAGCAGCAGGCGAGGAGGGGCGGCCACTGAAGCTTTCTTT. Translated, it gives CASSRRGGAATEAFF.

The chain has TRBV2 and TRBJ1-4, with D uncertain. Trimming took 11 bases from V and 0 from J, leaving 16 bases between them. The germline CDR1 and CDR2 sequences are SNHLY and FYNNEI. This CDR3 has 15 amino acids. This chain's CDR3 is CACRRETTTNEKLFF. In DNA, the CDR3 is TGTGCCTGCCGGAGGGAGACTACAACTAATGAAAAACTGTTTTTT.

This chain uses TRBV18 with TRBJ1-5; TRBD1 aligns across 9 bases. Germline V gene lookup returns CDR1 KGHSH and CDR2 LQKENI. After removal of 6 bases from V and 7 bases from J, the junction contained 7 bases not matched to a gene. The CDR3 totals 14 residues. Written as DNA, the CDR3 is TGTGCCAGCTCGGGCGGGACAGGGTTGCAGCCCCAGCATTTT. This sequence encodes CASSGGTGLQPQHF.

Notes on this clone: A read error may account for a junction end that differs from germline. The chain couples TRBV7-7 to TRBJ2-5, with 8 bases lining up with TRBD2. This CDR3 contains 20 residues. Germline V lookup: CDR1 SSHAT, CDR2 FNYEAQ (reference sequence). The DNA for the CDR3 is TGTGCTAGCAGCTTAGGCCGATGGGGGACTAGGATGGCCATGGTGGAGACCCAGTACTTC. Protein product: CASSLGRWGTRMAMVETQYF.

V is TRBV7-2 and J is TRBJ1-1; the D gene is possibly TRBD1 (5 bases). The CDR3 sequence is 15 residues long. Germline values: CDR1 SGHTA, CDR2 FQGNSA. Trimming pared 6 bases from V and 5 bases from J, leaving 19 bases between. This CDR3 reads CASSPYSLGLTEAFF. The CDR3 DNA reads TGTGCCAGCAGTCCATACAGCCTGGGACTAACTGAAGCTTTCTTT. The variable domain in full, completed from reference TRBV7-2 and TRBJ1-1, reads GAGVSQSPSNKVTEKGKDVELRCDPISGHTALYWYRQSLGQGLEFLIYFQGNSAPDKSGLPSDRFSAERTGGSVSTLTIQRTQQEDSAVYLCASSPYSLGLTEAFFGQGTRLTVV.

The chain recombines TRBV7-6 with TRBJ2-6; D is possibly TRBD2 (5 bases). Trimming left V 4 bases short and J 3 bases short, with 19 bases between. This CDR3 region has 18 residues. Germline-derived CDR1 and CDR2 are SGHVS and FNYEAQ. DNA of the CDR3: TGTGCCAGCAGCTCCCCTCCACAGCGGCTCGATGGGGCCAACGTCCTGACTTTC. Encoded protein: CASSSPPQRLDGANVLTF.

The V and J genes are TRBV7-6 and TRBJ2-7; D may be TRBD1 (6 bases). Germline loops: CDR1 SGHVS, CDR2 FNYEAQ. This CDR3 region has 18 residues. Trimming cost V 5 bases and J 0 bases, with 23 bases left between them. CDR3 in DNA: TGTGCCAGCAGCCCCGTATATTCAACAGGGAAAAGCTCCTACGAGCAGTACTTC. Translating gives CASSPVYSTGKSSYEQYF.

The chain uses TRBV7-9 and TRBJ2-5; 12 bases fit TRBD1. After removal of 5 bases from V and 5 bases from J, the junction contained 6 bases not matched to a gene. The germline CDR1 and CDR2 sequences are SEHNR and FQNEAQ (reference sequence). The length of the CDR3 is 15 residues. CDR3 loop: CASSPGTGGGETQYF. In nucleotides, the CDR3 is TGTGCCAGCAGCCCGGGGACAGGGGGCGGGGAGACCCAGTACTTC.

The chain employs TRBV7-2 and TRBJ2-3, with D unclear. Germline-derived CDR1 and CDR2 are SGHTA and FQGNSA. The V and J ends lost 4 bases and 2 bases respectively, with 7 bases between them. The CDR3 sequence is 13 residues long. Written as DNA, the CDR3 is TGTGCCAGCAGCTCCGGTCCCACAGATACGCAGTATTTT. Amino acid sequence: CASSSGPTDTQYF.

The chain couples TRBV18 to TRBJ2-4; 8 nucleotides agree with TRBD1. Germline CDR1 reads KGHSH; CDR2 reads LQKENI. V shed 3 bases and J 10 bases; nucleotides not matched to a gene: 11. The CDR3 is made up of 15 amino acids. The CDR3 bases are TGTGCCAGCTCACCGTGGGGGACAGGTGGATTTATTCAGTACTTC. Its translation: CASSPWGTGGFIQYF.

CDR3 in amino acids: CASSMGTGGYQPQHF. In nucleotides, the CDR3 is TGTGCCAGTAGTATGGGGACAGGGGGCTATCAGCCCCAGCATTTT. This sequence joins TRBV19 and TRBJ1-5; 12 bases line up with TRBD1. There are 15 residues in the CDR3. The germline CDR1 and CDR2 sequences are LNHDA and SQIVND (reference sequence). With 3 bases clipped from V and 5 bases from J, the junction kept 2 bases outside the gene matches.

DNA for the CDR3: TGTGCTAGTGGTTTGGTAACAGGGTTTAACTATGGCTACACCTTC. Protein product: CASGLVTGFNYGYTF. V gene TRBV12-5 combines with J gene TRBJ1-2; maybe TRBD1 (6 bases). V was trimmed by 0 bases and J by 1 base, leaving 9 bases between them. The CDR3 consists of 15 residues. CDR1 LGHNT and CDR2 FRNRAP come from the germline V gene.

This clone was recorded only once. This chain joins TRBV9 and TRBJ2-3; 8 nucleotides line up with TRBD2. Per germline, CDR1 SGDLS and CDR2 YYNGEE. CDR3 length: 16 residues. Germline trimming cut 4 bases from V and 2 bases from J; bases unmatched to any gene: 9. The CDR3 nucleotides are TGTGCCAGCAGCTTCCGGGGGGGGGACGACACAGATACGCAGTATTTT. Protein product: CASSFRGGDDTDTQYF.

The V and J genes are TRBV6-5 and TRBJ2-1; D is ambiguous. Trimming removed 0 bases from V and 5 bases from J, with 8 bases in between. Germline CDR1 is MNHEY and CDR2 is SVGAGI. This CDR3 region has 14 residues. CDR3 sequence: CASSYSQVNNEQFF. The CDR3 DNA follows: TGTGCCAGCAGTTACTCCCAGGTCAACAATGAGCAGTTCTTC.

The rearrangement joins TRBV15 to TRBJ1-1, with D unclear. The CDR3 has 14 residues. Trimming left V 0 bases short and J 1 base short, with 6 bases between. Germline CDR1 is LNHNV and CDR2 is YYDKDF (reference sequence). The CDR3 sequence: CATSRDYGNTEAFF. The DNA for the CDR3 is TGTGCCACCAGCAGAGATTACGGGAACACTGAAGCTTTCTTT.

The chain joins TRBV18 to TRBJ2-5, with D possibly matching TRBD2 (5 bases). The germline V gene encodes CDR1 KGHSH and CDR2 LQKENI. This CDR3 has 12 amino acids. The V end was cut by 6 bases, the J end by 7 bases, with 12 bases between. As DNA, the CDR3 is TGTGCCAGCTCGCCAGCCGAGGGGACCCAGTACTTC. Its translation: CASSPAEGTQYF. Together with reference TRBV18 and TRBJ2-5, the CDR3 gives the full variable domain: NAGVMQNPRHLVRRRGQEARLRCSPMKGHSHVYWYRQLPEEGLKFMVYLQKENIIDESGMPKERFSAEFPKEGPSILRIQQVVRGDSAAYFCASSPAEGTQYFGPGTRLLVL.

The chain is built from TRBV5-6 and TRBJ1-1, with D tentatively TRBD1 (5 bases). Trimming shortened V by 4 bases and J by 7 bases, and 14 bases separated the two germline ends. The CDR3 runs to 13 residues. CDR1 and CDR2 from the germline V gene are SGHDT and YYEEEE. For the CDR3, the DNA is TGTGCCAGCAGCGTCTATAACAGGTTTGAAGCTTTCTTT. Its protein is CASSVYNRFEAFF.

The chain uses TRBV7-9 and TRBJ2-7; tentatively, D is TRBD2 (5 bases). The CDR3 totals 14 residues. From germline, CDR1 is SEHNR and CDR2 FQNEAQ (reference sequence). V lost 3 bases and J 2 bases, leaving 11 bases between the germline ends. CDR3 protein: CASSFSGNTYEQYF. The CDR3, as DNA: TGTGCCAGCAGCTTCTCCGGGAATACCTACGAGCAGTACTTC.

This clone came up once. This chain links TRBV29-1 with TRBJ2-2; 7 nucleotides agree with TRBD1. This CDR3 has 15 amino acids. V gave up 7 bases and J gave up 4 bases; unmatched junction bases: 12. The germline gives CDR1 SQVTM, CDR2 ANQGSEA. This chain's CDR3 is CSGQKQGIPTGELFF. The CDR3 region has the DNA TGCAGCGGCCAAAAACAGGGGATACCCACCGGGGAGCTGTTTTTT.

V gene TRBV19 combines with J gene TRBJ2-7, with D maybe TRBD1 (6 bases). The CDR3 totals 13 residues. Deletions cut 5 bases from V and 4 bases from J, with 12 bases between. Germline V gene data show CDR1 as LNHDA and CDR2 as SQIVND (reference sequence). The CDR3 loop is CASSRQVEYEQYF. CDR3 nucleotide sequence: TGTGCCAGTAGTCGACAGGTGGAATACGAGCAGTACTTC.

The CDR3 is CASSPRQLYGYTF. The CDR3 DNA reads as TGTGCCAGCTCACCAAGACAGCTCTATGGCTACACCTTC. The V call is TRBV18, the J call TRBJ1-2; a weak D match, TRBD1 (5 bases). This CDR3 comprises 13 residues. Trimming took off 2 bases at V and 4 bases at J, with 8 bases between the two ends. The germline V gene has CDR1 KGHSH and CDR2 LQKENI.

The chain joins TRBV6-5 to TRBJ2-3; no clear D gene. Germline values: CDR1 MNHEY, CDR2 SVGAGI. The CDR3 has 15 amino acids. Trimming left V 6 bases short and J 2 bases short, with 15 bases between. In DNA form, the CDR3 reads TGTGCCAGCAGCCCCACGGTCCCCTACACAGATACGCAGTATTTT. As protein: CASSPTVPYTDTQYF.

The V and J genes are TRBV9 and TRBJ2-2, with 7 bases matching TRBD1. The CDR3 runs 16 residues. The junction had 6 bases not matched to a gene; V was cut back by 0 bases and J by 4 bases. Germline V gene data show CDR1 as SGDLS and CDR2 as YYNGEE. The CDR3 sequence is CASSVVSGTATGELFF. The CDR3, as DNA: TGTGCCAGCAGCGTAGTATCAGGGACAGCCACCGGGGAGCTGTTTTTT.

The rearrangement uses TRBV4-1 and TRBJ2-3; 7 nucleotides agree with TRBD1. The V segment lost 4 bases and the J segment 0 bases; nucleotides outside the gene matches: 7. The CDR3 is 16 amino acids. Germline V gene data show CDR1 as MGHRA and CDR2 as YSYEKL. The CDR3 loop is CASSLSPGQSTDTQYF. The CDR3 nucleotides are TGCGCCAGCAGCCTCTCTCCGGGACAGAGCACAGATACGCAGTATTTT.

The chain links TRBV6-5 to TRBJ1-5, with 7 bases identical to TRBD1. CDR3 length: 12 amino acids. V dropped 7 bases and J dropped 9; count of bases not matched to a gene: 6. Germline V CDR1 and CDR2: MNHEY, SVGAGI. CDR3 protein: CASKTGPGPQHF. CDR3 coding DNA: TGTGCCAGCAAGACAGGGCCTGGGCCCCAGCATTTT.

The J gene is TRBJ2-5, the V gene TRBV10-3; 14 bases match TRBD2. Germline values: CDR1 ENHRY, CDR2 SYGVKD. This CDR3 comprises 16 residues. V lost 6 bases to trimming and J lost 1 base; unmatched junction nucleotides: 4. The chain's CDR3 is CAISPGTSGGQETQYF. In DNA form, the CDR3 reads TGTGCCATCAGCCCCGGGACTAGCGGGGGCCAAGAGACCCAGTACTTC.

In its sample, this clone was seen many times. V and J are TRBV5-1 and TRBJ1-5; TRBD1 matches at 7 bases. Germline V gene lookup returns CDR1 SGHRS and CDR2 YFSETQ. J lost 3 bases, V lost 4 bases, and 4 bases had no gene match. CDR3 length equals 14 residues. The CDR3 is CASSPGQLNQPQHF. The CDR3 DNA follows: TGCGCCAGCAGCCCGGGACAGCTCAATCAGCCCCAGCATTTT.

The count of this clone is one. V usage is TRBV9 and J usage is TRBJ1-5; 8 bases fit TRBD1. V trimming: 0 bases; J trimming: 3 bases; junction bases outside the gene matches: 2. Germline V gene lookup returns CDR1 SGDLS and CDR2 YYNGEE. This CDR3 comprises 15 residues. CDR3 sequence (DNA): TGTGCCAGCAGCGTAGGGACAGGGCTCAATCAGCCCCAGCATTTT. Protein product: CASSVGTGLNQPQHF.